Below are 20 T cell receptor beta chains sequenced from a single sample in a study of breast tumors, draining lymph nodes, adjacent tissues. TCRdb redid the calling of the multiplex PCR reads with MiXCR, one entry per CDR3 protein. The sample shows around 230,000 distinct CDR3 sequences, roughly 30% of them seen only once. Breast cancer patients provided tissue from their axillary draining lymph nodes. The sample comprised axillary lymph node tissue. Source of these receptors: a female donor with breast cancer. Some clones in this sample may be carry-over from other donors' samples.

This chain connects TRBV7-3 to TRBJ1-2; D may be TRBD1 (6 bases). Germline V lookup: CDR1 SGHTA, CDR2 FQGTGA. V was pared by 6 bases and J by 8 bases, with 16 bases between. The CDR3 is made up of 13 amino acids. CDR3 residues: CASSFTGTGGYTF. CDR3 DNA: TGTGCCAGCAGTTTTACAGGGACGGGAGGCTACACCTTC.

This clonotype was recorded many times. The chain carries TRBV20-1 and TRBJ2-1; 7 nucleotides align to TRBD1. This CDR3 contains 17 residues. V shed 3 bases and J 2 bases; nucleotides not matched to a gene: 13. The germline V gene encodes CDR1 DFQATT and CDR2 SNEGSKA (reference sequence). CDR3 in amino acids: CSASRDSPFATYNEQFF. The DNA of the CDR3 is TGCAGTGCTAGCCGGGACAGTCCCTTCGCAACCTACAATGAGCAGTTCTTC.

The chain joins TRBV7-4 to TRBJ2-7, with 8 bases that match TRBD1. This CDR3 is 15 amino acids long. V gave up 2 bases and J gave up 1 base; unmatched junction bases: 4. CDR1 is SGHVT and CDR2 is SQSDAQ in the germline V gene. CDR3 nucleotides: TGTGCCAGCAGCTTATTCGGGGACAGGTCCTACGAGCAGTACGTC. Amino acids: CASSLFGDRSYEQYV.

This clonotype was counted ten times or more. V gene TRBV7-6 combines with J gene TRBJ2-1, with D hard to call. This CDR3 is 14 amino acids long. V lost 2 bases to trimming and J lost 8 bases, with 13 bases between them. Per germline, CDR1 SGHVS and CDR2 FNYEAQ. The CDR3 coding sequence is TGTGCCAGCAGCTTAAAGGCTCCGACGGATGAGCAGTTCTTC. Amino acids: CASSLKAPTDEQFF.

As regards this clonotype: A much more abundant neighbour one base away suggests this may be a read error. This chain uses TRBV18 with TRBJ1-5, with no clear D. This CDR3 contains 17 residues. CDR1 and CDR2 from the germline V gene are KGHSH and LQKENI. Between the trimmed V and J ends, which lost 3 bases and 0 bases, there was a span of 15 bases. CDR3 protein: CASSPGESGYSNQPQHF. As DNA, the CDR3 is TGTGCCAGCTCACCGGGCGAGAGTGGATATAGCAATCAGCCCCAGCATTTT.

This clonotype appeared many times. The V gene is TRBV9, the J gene TRBJ1-6, with unresolved D. Germline CDR1 SGDLS, CDR2 YYNGEE. The CDR3 has 14 amino acids. Trimming cost V 4 bases and J 2 bases, with 7 bases left between them. CDR3 nucleotide sequence: TGTGCCAGCAGCCTCAACACCTATAATTCACCCCTCCACTTT. Protein sequence: CASSLNTYNSPLHF.

This clonotype has at least ten counts. CDR3 loop: CASRGGSTQAIYF. CDR3 sequence (DNA): TGTGCCAGCAGAGGTGGCTCCACGCAGGCCATATATTTT. V and J are TRBV9 and TRBJ1-3, with D unclear. The CDR3 has 13 residues. Germline CDR1 reads SGDLS; CDR2 reads YYNGEE. Trimming stripped 5 bases from V and 11 bases from J, with 17 bases between.

This clonotype was recorded many times. This chain's CDR3 is CASSQGPTTDTQYF. The CDR3 DNA is TGTGCCAGCAGCCAGGGACCGACCACAGATACGCAGTATTTT. The gene calls are TRBV7-2 and TRBJ2-3; D possibly matches TRBD1 or TRBD2 (5 bases each). From germline, CDR1 is SGHTA and CDR2 FQGNSA. Trimming shortened V by 5 bases and J by 2 bases, and 11 bases separated the two germline ends. This CDR3 is 14 amino acids long. Combining the CDR3 with reference TRBV7-2 and TRBJ2-3 gives the whole variable domain GAGVSQSPSNKVTEKGKDVELRCDPISGHTALYWYRQSLGQGLEFLIYFQGNSAPDKSGLPSDRFSAERTGGSVSTLTIQRTQQEDSAVYLCASSQGPTTDTQYFGPGTRLTVL.

In this sample, this clonotype turned up many times. This rearrangement joins TRBV6-1 to TRBJ2-2; TRBD2 agrees at 7 bases. The CDR3 runs 17 residues. Germline-derived CDR1 and CDR2 are MNHNS and SASEGT. V shed 1 base and J 4 bases; nucleotides not matched to a gene: 9. The CDR3 DNA is TGTGCCAGCAGTGAAGGATTGGCGGGAGAGGTCACCGGGGAGCTGTTTTTT. Its protein product is CASSEGLAGEVTGELFF.

This clonotype was found many times. This chain links TRBV5-1 with TRBJ2-2, with unresolved D. From germline, CDR1 is SGHRS and CDR2 YFSETQ. The germline V and J ends were trimmed by 2 bases and 1 base, with 9 bases remaining between them. CDR3 size: 15 residues. CDR3 in amino acids: CASSFQKRNTGELFF. CDR3 bases: TGCGCCAGCAGCTTCCAAAAGCGGAACACCGGGGAGCTGTTTTTT.

On this clonotype itself: This sequence may be a read error, since a much larger clone differs from it by one base. The chain is built from TRBV20-1 and TRBJ1-5; D unclear. CDR3 size: 15 residues. CDR1 DFQATT and CDR2 SNEGSKA come from the germline V gene (reference sequence). Between the trimmed V and J ends, which lost 0 bases and 6 bases, there was a span of 15 bases. The CDR3 loop is CSARDKAGSTQPQHF. The CDR3 DNA reads TGCAGTGCTAGAGATAAGGCAGGTTCCACTCAGCCCCAGCATTTT.

This clonotype was observed a handful of times. V and J are TRBV18 and TRBJ2-3, with D perhaps matching TRBD1 (6 bases). Trimming removed 2 bases at V and 3 bases at J, with 9 bases between. Germline values: CDR1 KGHSH, CDR2 LQKENI. The CDR3 is 14 amino acids. The CDR3 protein is CASSPGGNTDTQYF. The DNA of the CDR3 is TGTGCCAGCTCACCAGGGGGCAATACAGATACGCAGTATTTT.

As for this clonotype: It may be a read error: a sequence one base away is much more abundant. The chain employs TRBV11-2 and TRBJ2-7; the match to TRBD2 covers 11 bases. Germline trimming cut 1 base from V and 7 bases from J; bases unmatched to any gene: 12. Germline CDR1 SGHAT, CDR2 FQNNGV. This CDR3 region has 17 residues. In DNA form, the CDR3 reads TGTGCCAGCAGCTTAGTAGTGACTAGCGGGACCTACAATGAGCAGTACTTC. Translated: CASSLVVTSGTYNEQYF.

This clonotype was detected ten times or more. J is TRBJ2-1 and V is TRBV6-5; 9 positions match TRBD2. In germline, CDR1 is MNHEY, CDR2 SVGAGI. Losses at the gene ends were 0 bases for V and 7 bases for J; bases not matched to a gene: 7. CDR3 size: 16 residues. The CDR3 DNA is TGTGCCAGCAGTTACTCGCGTCTAGCGGGGAGGAATGAGCAGTTCTTC. It is translated as CASSYSRLAGRNEQFF.

This clonotype was seen repeatedly, ten times or more. The chain employs TRBV20-1 and TRBJ2-1, with TRBD2 matching 7 bases. Losses at the gene ends were 3 bases for V and 7 bases for J; bases not matched to a gene: 9. CDR1 DFQATT and CDR2 SNEGSKA come from the germline V gene (reference sequence). This CDR3 has 14 residues. The CDR3 DNA follows: TGCAGTGCTAGGTGGGCGGGAGTGGATAATGAGCAGTTCTTC. Protein: CSARWAGVDNEQFF.

This clonotype was detected only a few times. A much larger clone sits a single nucleotide away, making a read error possible. The rearrangement uses TRBV19 and TRBJ2-7; possible D gene TRBD1, 5 bases. The CDR3 runs to 14 residues. Germline CDR1 LNHDA, CDR2 SQIVND (reference sequence). The CDR3 loop is CASSARQPPYGQYF. The DNA for the CDR3 is TGTGCCAGTAGTGCTAGACAGCCTCCCTACGGGCAGTACTTC.

This clonotype occurred many times. CDR3 amino acids: CASVAGPKPGELFF. The CDR3 nucleotides are TGTGCCAGCGTTGCGGGGCCGAAGCCCGGGGAGCTGTTTTTT. The chain has TRBV6-6 and TRBJ2-2; D might be TRBD2 (6 bases). The germline V gene encodes CDR1 MNHNY and CDR2 SVGAGI (reference sequence). The V gene lost 8 bases and the J gene lost 6 bases, with 16 bases spanning the gap. The CDR3 extends over 14 amino acids.

This clonotype came up many times. The rearrangement joins TRBV6-6 to TRBJ2-3; TRBD2 agrees at 7 bases. Per germline, CDR1 MNHNY and CDR2 SVGAGI (reference sequence). Trimming removed 0 bases from V and 0 bases from J; junction bases left unmatched: 9. The CDR3 is 18 residues long. CDR3 in amino acids: CASSYSSASGASTDTQYF. The CDR3, as DNA: TGTGCCAGCAGTTACTCGAGTGCTAGCGGTGCTAGCACAGATACGCAGTATTTT.

This clonotype came up many times. The chain recombines TRBV13 with TRBJ2-7, with 15 bases identical to TRBD2. Unmatched junction bases numbered 12, after V lost 4 bases and J lost 5 bases. From germline, CDR1 is PRHDT and CDR2 FYEKMQ (reference sequence). CDR3 size: 18 residues. CDR3 residues: CASSSRTSGRVHFHEQYF. CDR3 coding DNA: TGTGCCAGCAGCTCCCGGACTAGCGGGAGGGTTCATTTCCACGAGCAGTACTTC. Looking up the rest from reference TRBV13 and TRBJ2-7 gives the full variable domain: AAGVIQSPRHLIKEKRETATLKCYPIPRHDTVYWYQQGPGQDPQFLISFYEKMQSDKGSIPDRFSAQQFSDYHSELNMSSLELGDSALYFCASSSRTSGRVHFHEQYFGPGTRLTVT.

The table lists this clonotype with many counts. The V and J genes are TRBV19 and TRBJ2-2; unclear D gene. The germline V and J ends were trimmed by 1 base and 3 bases, with 6 bases remaining between them. The CDR3 runs 14 residues. Germline lookup yields CDR1 LNHDA and CDR2 SQIVND (reference sequence). CDR3 protein: CASSIGLYTGELFF. The CDR3, as DNA: TGTGCCAGTAGTATAGGCCTTTACACCGGGGAGCTGTTTTTT.